This TCR beta chain was sequenced in a study of blood T cell repertoires in COVID-19. Study at large: The United States, Italy and Spain provided the acute and convalescent COVID-19 samples.

This clone was detected only a few times. Libraries were prepared by immunoSEQ multiplex PCR; TCRdb keeps only in-frame clonotypes and omits some of them. This table has nearly 200,000 clones, more than 70% appearing once. Germline CDR1 and CDR2: SGHRS and YFSETQ. Trimming pared 0 bases from V and 4 bases from J, leaving 13 bases between. The CDR3 contains 15 residues. The study drew participants aged about 18 to 95 years from fewer than 30 US areas. Which cohort a participant joined came from the clinical history participants gave. Symptom resolution, clearance, or two negative PCRs marked the recovered donors of Cohort 3.

Sequencing used PBMCs or T cells enriched from blood (not recorded which). The clonotype comes from a woman aged 18 to 35 who had recovered from COVID-19. The chain couples TRBV5-1 to TRBJ2-5; tentative D call: TRBD2 (5 bases). The CDR3 DNA sequence: TGCGCCAGCAGCTTGGCTGCGGGTATCCGAGAGACCCAGTACTTC. The encoded protein is CASSLAAGIRETQYF.